In its sample, the clone carrying this T cell receptor (beta chain) was seen a few times. Antigen specificity is unknown. A 10-nucleotide random UMI tagged transcripts in template-switch 5'RACE cDNA synthesis. TCRdb itself ran the 5' RACE reads through MiXCR, one entry per CDR3 protein. The table records tens of thousands of distinct CDR3 sequences, around 11% of them present only once. Time point given: longitudinal time-point 1 (baseline). The data are from a study of neurological immune-mediated disorders. General study findings and limits: Sharing of CDR3 amino acid sequences among expanded clones across subjects was absent, suggesting private repertoires in all groups.

Sequencing was done on a sample of PBMCs. This sequence originates from a male donor with HTLV-1-associated myelopathy (HAM/TSP).

CDR3 in amino acids: CSARGGGGGESPYEQYF. The DNA for the CDR3 is TGCAGTGCTAGAGGAGGCGGCGGGGGGGAGTCGCCCTACGAGCAGTACTTC. The chain couples TRBV20-1 to TRBJ2-7; 9 bases align to TRBD2. V lost 1 base to trimming and J lost 2 bases; unmatched junction nucleotides: 12. Germline loops: CDR1 DFQATT, CDR2 SNEGSKA (reference sequence). The CDR3 is 17 amino acids.